These 5 T cell receptor beta chains came from one sample sequenced in a study of T cells in Graves' hyperthyroidism and ophthalmopathy. Authors of the study amplified TCR beta CDR3 regions from RNA transcripts. The HTBI set primed first-round TCR CDR3 RT-PCR. MiXCR, applied by TCRdb to the multiplex PCR reads, yields one record per CDR3 protein. This table holds hundreds of thousands of distinct CDR3 sequences, roughly 15% found once. Sequencing input: blood. The source of these receptors is a woman in her forties with Graves' ophthalmopathy.

The rearrangement uses TRBV3-1 and TRBJ1-1; 11 nucleotides line up with TRBD1. CDR3 size: 17 residues. CDR1 and CDR2 (germline): LGHDT, YNNKEL (reference sequence). V gave up 4 bases and J gave up 3 bases; unmatched junction bases: 10. The CDR3 coding sequence is TGTGCCAGCAGCCGAGGACAGGGGGCCCTTGTGGACACTGAAGCTTTCTTT. Its translation: CASSRGQGALVDTEAFF.

In this sample, this clonotype turned up many times. This sequence joins TRBV20-1 and TRBJ2-5; D is unclear. CDR3 length: 12 residues. Germline CDR1 is DFQATT and CDR2 is SNEGSKA (reference sequence). V was shortened by 3 bases and J by 5 bases, with 10 bases between the two germline ends. The CDR3 DNA follows: TGCAGTGCTAGTGATAGCCTGGAGACCCAGTACTTC. This codes for CSASDSLETQYF.

This clonotype was counted at least ten times. This chain uses TRBV30 with TRBJ1-1, with D uncertain. CDR3 length: 12 amino acids. Trimming removed 4 bases from V and 0 bases from J, with 6 bases in between. CDR1 is GTSNPN, CDR2 SVGIG, per germline (reference sequence). CDR3 amino acids: CAWKGLNTEAFF. The CDR3 DNA sequence: TGTGCCTGGAAAGGGTTGAACACTGAAGCTTTCTTT.

There are many counts of this clonotype. This chain links TRBV11-2 with TRBJ1-1, with a tentative D call TRBD1 (6 bases). The CDR3 loop spans 15 amino acids. The V gene lost 6 bases and the J gene lost 1 base, with 15 bases spanning the gap. Germline V gene sequence: CDR1 SGHAT, CDR2 FQNNGV. CDR3 nucleotides: TGTGCCAGCAGACCCGTGGGGGGGCGGAACACTGAAGCTTTCTTT. This sequence encodes CASRPVGGRNTEAFF.

The sample holds many counts of this clonotype. The V call is TRBV28, the J call TRBJ1-1; D is undetermined. The CDR3 runs 12 residues. The V gene lost 5 bases and the J gene lost 2 bases, with 6 bases spanning the gap. The germline gives CDR1 MDHEN, CDR2 SYDVKM. CDR3 loop: CASSLPNTEAFF. As DNA, the CDR3 is TGTGCCAGCAGTCTTCCCAACACTGAAGCTTTCTTT.